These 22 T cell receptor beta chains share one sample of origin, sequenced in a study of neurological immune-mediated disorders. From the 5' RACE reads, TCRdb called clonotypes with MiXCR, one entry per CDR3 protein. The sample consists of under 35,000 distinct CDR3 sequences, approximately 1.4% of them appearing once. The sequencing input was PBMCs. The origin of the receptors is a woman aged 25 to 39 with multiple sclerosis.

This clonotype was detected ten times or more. DNA for the CDR3: TGTGCCAGCAGCTTGGGAGGGGGCCAACAAGAGACCCAGTACTTC. The encoded protein is CASSLGGGQQETQYF. J is TRBJ2-5 and V is TRBV5-5; 7 bases map to TRBD1. CDR3 length: 15 residues. Germline trimming cut 0 bases from V and 2 bases from J; bases unmatched to any gene: 4. CDR1 and CDR2 from the germline V gene are SGHKS and YYEKEE (reference sequence).

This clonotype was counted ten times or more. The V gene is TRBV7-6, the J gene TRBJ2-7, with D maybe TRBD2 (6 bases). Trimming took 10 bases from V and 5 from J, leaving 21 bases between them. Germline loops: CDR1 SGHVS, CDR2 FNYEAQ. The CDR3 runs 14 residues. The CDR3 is CATRPGTGGDEQYF. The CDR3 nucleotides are TGTGCCACCCGTCCAGGGACTGGTGGTGACGAGCAGTACTTC.

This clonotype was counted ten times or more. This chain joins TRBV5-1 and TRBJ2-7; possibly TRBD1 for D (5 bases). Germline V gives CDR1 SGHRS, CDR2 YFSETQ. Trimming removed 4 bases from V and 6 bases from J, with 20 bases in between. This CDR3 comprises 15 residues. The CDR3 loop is CASSQTGPARAEQYF. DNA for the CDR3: TGCGCCAGCAGCCAAACAGGCCCCGCTAGGGCCGAGCAGTACTTC.

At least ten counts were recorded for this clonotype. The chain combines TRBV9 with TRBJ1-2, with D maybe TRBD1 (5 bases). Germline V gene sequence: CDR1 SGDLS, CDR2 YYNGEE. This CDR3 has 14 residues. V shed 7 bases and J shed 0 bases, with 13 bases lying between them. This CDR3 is CASGDWGANYGYTF. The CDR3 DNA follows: TGTGCCAGCGGCGATTGGGGGGCTAACTATGGCTACACCTTC.

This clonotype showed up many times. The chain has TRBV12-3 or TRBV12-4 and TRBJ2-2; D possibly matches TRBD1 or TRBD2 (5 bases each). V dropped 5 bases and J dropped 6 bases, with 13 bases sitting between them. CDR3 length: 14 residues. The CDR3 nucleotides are TGTGCCAGCAGTGTGGGGGTTGTGGCCGGGGAGCTGTTTTTT. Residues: CASSVGVVAGELFF.

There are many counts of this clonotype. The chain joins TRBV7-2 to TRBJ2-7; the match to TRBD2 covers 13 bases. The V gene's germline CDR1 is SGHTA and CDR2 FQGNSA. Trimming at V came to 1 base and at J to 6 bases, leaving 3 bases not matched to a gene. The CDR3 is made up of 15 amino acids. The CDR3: CASSLVRTSGGEQYF. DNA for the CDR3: TGTGCCAGCAGCTTAGTGAGGACTAGCGGGGGCGAGCAGTACTTC.

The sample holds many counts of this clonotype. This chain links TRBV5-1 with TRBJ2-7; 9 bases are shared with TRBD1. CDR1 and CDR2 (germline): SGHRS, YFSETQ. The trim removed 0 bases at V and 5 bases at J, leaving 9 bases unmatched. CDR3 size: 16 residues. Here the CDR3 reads CASSLAGQGNKDEQYF. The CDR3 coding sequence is TGCGCCAGCAGCTTGGCCGGACAGGGGAATAAGGACGAGCAGTACTTC.

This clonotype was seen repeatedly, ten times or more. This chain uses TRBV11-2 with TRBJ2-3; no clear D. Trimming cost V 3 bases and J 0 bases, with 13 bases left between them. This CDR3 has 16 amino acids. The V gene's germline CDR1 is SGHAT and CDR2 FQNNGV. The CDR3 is CASSFKHSSSTDTQYF. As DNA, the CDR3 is TGTGCCAGCAGCTTTAAACATTCCTCTAGCACAGATACGCAGTATTTT.

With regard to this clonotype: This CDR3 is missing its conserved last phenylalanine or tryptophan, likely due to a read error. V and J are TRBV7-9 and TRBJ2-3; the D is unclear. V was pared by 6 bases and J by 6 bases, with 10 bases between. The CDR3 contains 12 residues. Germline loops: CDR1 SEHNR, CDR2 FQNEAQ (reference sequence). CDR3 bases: TGTGCCAGCAGAATAGGGTTTGATACGCAGTATAAT. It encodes CASRIGFDTQYN.

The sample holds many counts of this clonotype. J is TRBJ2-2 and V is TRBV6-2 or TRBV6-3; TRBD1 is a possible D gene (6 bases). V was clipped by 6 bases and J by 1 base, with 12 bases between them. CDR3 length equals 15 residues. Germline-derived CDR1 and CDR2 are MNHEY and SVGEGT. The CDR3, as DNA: TGTGCCAGCAGCCCGGTGACAGGGAACACCGGGGAGCTGTTTTTT. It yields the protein CASSPVTGNTGELFF.

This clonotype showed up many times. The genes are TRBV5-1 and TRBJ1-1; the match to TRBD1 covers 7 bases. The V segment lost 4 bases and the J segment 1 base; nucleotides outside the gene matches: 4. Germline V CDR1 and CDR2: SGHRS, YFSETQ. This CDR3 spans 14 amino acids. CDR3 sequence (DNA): TGCGCCAGCAGCGCTCGACAGGGGAACACTGAAGCTTTCTTT. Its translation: CASSARQGNTEAFF.

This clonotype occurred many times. The CDR3 loop is CASSPWGQGTDTQYF. The CDR3 DNA is TGCGCCAGCAGCCCCTGGGGACAGGGCACAGATACGCAGTATTTT. The chain combines TRBV4-3 with TRBJ2-3; 8 bases map to TRBD1. This CDR3 contains 15 residues. The germline CDR1 and CDR2 sequences are LGHNA and YSLEER. V lost 4 bases and J lost 1; bases outside the gene matches: 4.

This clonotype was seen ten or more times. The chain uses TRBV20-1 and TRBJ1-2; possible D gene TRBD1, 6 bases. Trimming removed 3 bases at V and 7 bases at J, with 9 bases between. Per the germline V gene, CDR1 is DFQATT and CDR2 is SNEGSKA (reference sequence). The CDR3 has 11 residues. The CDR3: CSASVGGGYTF. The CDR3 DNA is TGCAGTGCTAGTGTAGGGGGTGGCTACACCTTC.

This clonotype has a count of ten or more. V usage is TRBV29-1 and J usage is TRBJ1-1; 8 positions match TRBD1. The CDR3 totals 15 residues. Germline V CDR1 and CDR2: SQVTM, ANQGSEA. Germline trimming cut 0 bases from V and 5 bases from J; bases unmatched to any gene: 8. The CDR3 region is CSVEDRTGIVTEAFF. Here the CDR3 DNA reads TGCAGCGTTGAAGATCGGACAGGGATTGTGACTGAAGCTTTCTTT.

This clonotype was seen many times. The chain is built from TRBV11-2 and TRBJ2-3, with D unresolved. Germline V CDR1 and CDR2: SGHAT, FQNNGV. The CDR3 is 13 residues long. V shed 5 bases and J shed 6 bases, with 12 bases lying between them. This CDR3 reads CASSPSRPDTQYF. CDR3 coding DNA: TGTGCCAGCAGCCCCTCTCGCCCGGATACGCAGTATTTT.

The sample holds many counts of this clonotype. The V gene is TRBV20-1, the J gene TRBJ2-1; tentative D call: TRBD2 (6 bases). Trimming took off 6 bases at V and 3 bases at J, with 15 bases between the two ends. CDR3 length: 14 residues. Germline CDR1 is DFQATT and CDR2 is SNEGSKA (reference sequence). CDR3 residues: CSATRDSGYNEQFF. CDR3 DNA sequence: TGCAGTGCGACCCGGGACTCCGGCTACAATGAGCAGTTCTTC.

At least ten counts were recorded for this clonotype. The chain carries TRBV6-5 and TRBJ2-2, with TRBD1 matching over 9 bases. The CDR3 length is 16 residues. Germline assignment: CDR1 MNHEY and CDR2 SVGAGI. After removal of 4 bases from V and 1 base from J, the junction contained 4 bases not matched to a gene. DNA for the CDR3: TGTGCCAGCAGTTTCCGACAGGGGGGGAACACCGGGGAGCTGTTTTTT. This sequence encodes CASSFRQGGNTGELFF.

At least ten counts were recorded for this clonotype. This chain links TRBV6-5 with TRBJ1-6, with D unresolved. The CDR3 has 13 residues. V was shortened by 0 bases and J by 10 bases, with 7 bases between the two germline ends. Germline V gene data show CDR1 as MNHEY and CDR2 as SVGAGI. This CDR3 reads CASSYSPGSPLHF. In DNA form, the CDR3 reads TGTGCCAGCAGTTACTCGCCTGGCTCACCCCTCCACTTT.

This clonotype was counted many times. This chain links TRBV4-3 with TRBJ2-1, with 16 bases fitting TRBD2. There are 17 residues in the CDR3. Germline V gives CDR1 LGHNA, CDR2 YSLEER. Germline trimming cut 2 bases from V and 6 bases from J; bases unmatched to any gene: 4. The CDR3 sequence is CASSQYGTSGGANEQFF. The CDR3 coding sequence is TGCGCCAGCAGCCAATATGGGACTAGCGGGGGGGCCAATGAGCAGTTCTTC.

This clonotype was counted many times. This chain's CDR3 is CASSQVLGYGYTF. The DNA of the CDR3 is TGTGCCAGCAGCCAAGTGCTTGGTTATGGCTACACCTTC. The genes are TRBV14 and TRBJ1-2; the D is unclear. The CDR3 loop spans 13 amino acids. Trimming shortened V by 1 base and J by 5 bases, and 8 bases separated the two germline ends. CDR1 and CDR2 (germline): SGHDN, FVKESK.

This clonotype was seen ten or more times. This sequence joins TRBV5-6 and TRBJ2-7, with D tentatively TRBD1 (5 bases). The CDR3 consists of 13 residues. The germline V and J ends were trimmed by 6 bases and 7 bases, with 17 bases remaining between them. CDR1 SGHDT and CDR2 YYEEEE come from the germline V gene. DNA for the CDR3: TGTGCCAGCACCCCCGGCAGGGTCGGGGAGCAGTACTTC. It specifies CASTPGRVGEQYF.

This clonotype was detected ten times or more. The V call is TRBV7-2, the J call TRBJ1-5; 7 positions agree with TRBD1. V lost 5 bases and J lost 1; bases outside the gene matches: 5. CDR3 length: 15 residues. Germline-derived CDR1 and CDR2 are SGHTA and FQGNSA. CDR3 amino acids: CASSGGRGSNQPQHF. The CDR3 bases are TGTGCCAGCAGCGGGGGCAGGGGGAGCAATCAGCCCCAGCATTTT.